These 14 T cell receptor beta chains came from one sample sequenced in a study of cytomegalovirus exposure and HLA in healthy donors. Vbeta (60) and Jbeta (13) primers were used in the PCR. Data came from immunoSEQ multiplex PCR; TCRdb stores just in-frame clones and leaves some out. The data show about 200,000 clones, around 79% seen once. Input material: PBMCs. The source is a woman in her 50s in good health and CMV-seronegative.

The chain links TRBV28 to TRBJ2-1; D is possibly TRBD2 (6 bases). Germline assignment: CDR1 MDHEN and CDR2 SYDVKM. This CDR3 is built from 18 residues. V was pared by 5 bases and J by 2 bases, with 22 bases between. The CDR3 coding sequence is TGTGCCAGCAGTCAAGGAGGCGGGACGATACCAACCTACAATGAGCAGTTCTTC. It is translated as CASSQGGGTIPTYNEQFF.

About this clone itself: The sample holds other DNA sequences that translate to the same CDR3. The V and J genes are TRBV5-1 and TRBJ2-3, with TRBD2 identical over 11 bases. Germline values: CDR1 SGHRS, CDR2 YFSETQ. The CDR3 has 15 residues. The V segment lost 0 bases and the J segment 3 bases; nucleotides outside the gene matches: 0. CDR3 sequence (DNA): TGCGCCAGCAGCTTGGGACTAGCGGGGACAGATACGCAGTATTTT. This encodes CASSLGLAGTDTQYF.

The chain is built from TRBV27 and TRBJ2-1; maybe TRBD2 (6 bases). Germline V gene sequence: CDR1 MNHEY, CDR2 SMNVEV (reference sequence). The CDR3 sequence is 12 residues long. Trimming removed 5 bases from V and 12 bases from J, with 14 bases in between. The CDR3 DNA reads TGTGCCAGCAGTCCTCTTAGCGGAGCGCAGTTCTTC. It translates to CASSPLSGAQFF.

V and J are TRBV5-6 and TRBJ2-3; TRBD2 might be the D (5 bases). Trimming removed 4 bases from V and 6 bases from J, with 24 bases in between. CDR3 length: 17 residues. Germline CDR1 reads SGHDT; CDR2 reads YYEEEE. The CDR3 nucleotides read TGTGCCAGCAGCACTTTCGCGAGCGGTACATTCGTGGATACGCAGTATTTT. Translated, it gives CASSTFASGTFVDTQYF.

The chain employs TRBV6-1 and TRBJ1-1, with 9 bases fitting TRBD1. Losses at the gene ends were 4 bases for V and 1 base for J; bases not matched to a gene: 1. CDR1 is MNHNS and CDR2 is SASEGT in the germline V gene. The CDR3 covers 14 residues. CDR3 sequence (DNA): TGTGCCAGCAGTGCGACAGGGGGGAACACTGAAGCTTTCTTT. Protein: CASSATGGNTEAFF.

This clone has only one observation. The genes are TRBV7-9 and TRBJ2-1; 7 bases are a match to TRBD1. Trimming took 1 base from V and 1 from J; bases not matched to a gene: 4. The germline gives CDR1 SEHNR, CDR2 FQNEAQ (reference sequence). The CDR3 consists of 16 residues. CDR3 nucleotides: TGTGCCAGCAGCTTAGACGGGACAGAGTCCTACAATGAGCAGTTCTTC. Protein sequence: CASSLDGTESYNEQFF.

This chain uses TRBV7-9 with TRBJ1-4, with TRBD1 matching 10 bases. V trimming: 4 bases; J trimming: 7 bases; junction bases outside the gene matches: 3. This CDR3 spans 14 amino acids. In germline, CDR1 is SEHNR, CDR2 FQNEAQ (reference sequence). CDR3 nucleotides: TGTGCCAGCAGCTCCCGGGACAGGGGTGAAAAACTGTTTTTT. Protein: CASSSRDRGEKLFF.

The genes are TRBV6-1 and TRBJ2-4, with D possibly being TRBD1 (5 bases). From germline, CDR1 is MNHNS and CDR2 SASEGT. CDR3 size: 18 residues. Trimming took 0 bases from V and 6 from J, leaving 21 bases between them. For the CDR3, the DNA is TGTGCCAGCAGTGAAGCGTTCCAGACAGTCTCTACGCTAAACATTCAGTACTTC. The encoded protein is CASSEAFQTVSTLNIQYF.

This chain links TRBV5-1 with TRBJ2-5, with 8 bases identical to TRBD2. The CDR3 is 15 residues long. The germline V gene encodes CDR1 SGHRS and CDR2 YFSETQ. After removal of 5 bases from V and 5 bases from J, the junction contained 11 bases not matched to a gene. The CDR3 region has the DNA TGCGCCAGCAGTCGTACGGCGGGGGGCTTGGAGACCCAGTACTTC. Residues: CASSRTAGGLETQYF.

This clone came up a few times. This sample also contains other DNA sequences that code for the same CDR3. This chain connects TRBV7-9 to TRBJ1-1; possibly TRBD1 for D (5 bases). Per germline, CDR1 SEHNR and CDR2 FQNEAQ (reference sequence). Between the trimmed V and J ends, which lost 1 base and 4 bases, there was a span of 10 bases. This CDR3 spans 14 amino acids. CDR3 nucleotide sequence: TGTGCCAGCAGCTTAGTCGGGGGAGCCACTGAAGCTTTCTTT. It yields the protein CASSLVGGATEAFF. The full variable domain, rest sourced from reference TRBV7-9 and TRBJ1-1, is DTGVSQNPRHKITKRGQNVTFRCDPISEHNRLYWYRQTLGQGPEFLTYFQNEAQLEKSRLLSDRFSAERPKGSFSTLEIQRTEQGDSAMYLCASSLVGGATEAFFGQGTRLTVV.

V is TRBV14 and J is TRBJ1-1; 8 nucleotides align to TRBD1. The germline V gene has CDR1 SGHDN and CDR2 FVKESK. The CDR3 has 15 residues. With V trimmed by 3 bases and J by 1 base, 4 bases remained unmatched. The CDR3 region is CASSQTGQGNTEAFF. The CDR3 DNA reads TGTGCCAGCAGCCAGACAGGACAGGGGAACACTGAAGCTTTCTTT. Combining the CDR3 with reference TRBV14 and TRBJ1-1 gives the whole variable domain EAGVTQFPSHSVIEKGQTVTLRCDPISGHDNLYWYRRVMGKEIKFLLHFVKESKQDESGMPNNRFLAERTGGTYSTLKVQPAELEDSGVYFCASSQTGQGNTEAFFGQGTRLTVV.

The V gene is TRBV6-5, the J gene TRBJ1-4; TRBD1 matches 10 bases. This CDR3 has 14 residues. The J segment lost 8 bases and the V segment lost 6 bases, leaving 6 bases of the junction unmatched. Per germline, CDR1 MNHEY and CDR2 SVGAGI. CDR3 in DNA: TGTGCCAGCAGCTACGACAGGGGGCTAGAAAAACTGTTTTTT. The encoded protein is CASSYDRGLEKLFF.

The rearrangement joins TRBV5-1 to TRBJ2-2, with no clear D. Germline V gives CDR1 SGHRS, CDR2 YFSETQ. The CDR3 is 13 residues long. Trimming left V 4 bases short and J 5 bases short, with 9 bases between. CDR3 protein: CASSPVLTGELFF. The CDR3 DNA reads TGCGCCAGCAGCCCCGTCCTTACCGGGGAGCTGTTTTTT.

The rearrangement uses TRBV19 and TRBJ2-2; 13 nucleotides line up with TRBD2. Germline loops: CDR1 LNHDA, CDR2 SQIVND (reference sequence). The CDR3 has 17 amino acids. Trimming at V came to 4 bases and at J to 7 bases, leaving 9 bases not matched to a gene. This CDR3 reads CASSTLLAGGFGGELFF. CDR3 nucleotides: TGTGCCAGTAGTACTCTACTAGCGGGGGGGTTCGGCGGGGAGCTGTTTTTT.